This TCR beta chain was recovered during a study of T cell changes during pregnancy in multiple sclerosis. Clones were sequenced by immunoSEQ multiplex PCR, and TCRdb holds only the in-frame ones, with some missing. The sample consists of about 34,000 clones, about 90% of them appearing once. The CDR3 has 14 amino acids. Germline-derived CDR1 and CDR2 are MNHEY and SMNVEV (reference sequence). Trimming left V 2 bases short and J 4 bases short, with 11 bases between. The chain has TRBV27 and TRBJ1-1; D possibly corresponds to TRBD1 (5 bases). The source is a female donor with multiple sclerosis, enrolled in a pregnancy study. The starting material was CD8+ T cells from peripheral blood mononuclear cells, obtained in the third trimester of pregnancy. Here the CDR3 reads CASSLQGRGTEAFF. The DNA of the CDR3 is TGTGCCAGCAGTTTACAGGGAAGAGGCACTGAAGCTTTCTTT.